This T cell receptor beta chain was captured by sequencing in a study of shared clonotypes between healthy human individuals (dated by TCRdb to the early 2020s). Describing the broader study: The cohort comprised a couple of women and a few men aged 18 to 49 years. For each donor, three plates each were used for CD4 naive and CD4 memory, two plates were used for CD8 naive, and one plate was used for CD8 memory. To estimate repertoire size and how much clonotypes are shared between individuals, the study performed deep sequencing of blood TCR repertoires from five healthy adults. Libraries were prepared and TCR repertoires were sequenced by different laboratories using diverse techniques, in order to increase sequencing depth and limit assay-specific biases. Between about 0.8 and 9 billion PBMCs per donor were obtained by leukapheresis. Results and caveats for the whole study, not just this receptor: Approximately 5% of naive CD4, roughly 3.6% of naive CD8, about 2.5% of memory CD4, and over 0.35% of memory CD8 clonotypes were shared across several donors. Only blood was sampled, and tissue TCR repertoires likely differ from those in blood. Compared with non-shared clonotypes, clonotypes shared by all four sorted-subset donors had higher generation probabilities. Rarefaction of sorted-subset datasets indicated incomplete sequencing despite the large sequencing depth. Larger estimated clonotype richness was generally found for naive subsets than for memory subsets. The small number of donors limited the genetic and exposure-history diversity represented. Pairwise subsampling indicated that sequencing depth was expected to affect the degree of clonotype sharing among donors.

The CDR3 spans 14 residues, from the cysteine through the phenylalanine. Just the 42-base CDR3 DNA is kept, in frame starting at base 1. The germline V gene (reference sequence) sets CDR1 to MNHEY and CDR2 to SMNVEV. V drops 5 bases and J drops 3 bases, leaving 14 bases in between. Concerning this clone: The antigen this receptor binds is unknown. The sample holds no much larger clone one base away, and base qualities are not on file.

Donors were healthy HIV-negative adults with no recently reported acute infections or vaccinations. Only Caucasian adults living in Nashville, Tennessee, USA were represented among the donors. CD4+ T cells were enriched by magnetic negative selection; naive cells were then positively selected on CD45RA, and the negative fraction formed the memory subset. Blood was collected by leukapheresis, and PBMCs were isolated by Ficoll-Histopaque density gradient centrifugation and then cryopreserved in liquid nitrogen vapor phase. Analytical flow cytometry was used to check the purity and quantity of each magnetically sorted T cell population. Genomic DNA was isolated from every sorted fraction and measured by UV absorbance on a Nanodrop 2000c. Using the deep immunoSEQ assay, TCR CDR3 regions were amplified from genomic DNA by multiplex PCR. Extracted genomic DNA from each cell subset was distributed evenly across all wells of several immunoSEQ 96-well plates, and each plate was treated as a replicate. Each replicate PCR for sorted subsets received roughly 0.2 ug genomic DNA, equal to tens of thousands of T cell genomes. Purified libraries were measured with a Qubit 3.0 fluorometer, size-checked on a Bioanalyzer 2100, and measured again with the KAPA Library Quantification kit. Each immunoSEQ 96-well plate was sequenced on its own single-read 150-cycle Illumina NextSeq 550 flow cell. The study's own analysis went as follows. Because the immunoSEQ output held only junctional sequences and lacked quality scores, the filtering could not match the filtering applied to full-length reads. Sequences were annotated with PyIR, a Python wrapper for IgBLAST v1.9, and V/J genes and CDR3 were assigned using IMGT germline references. Any read was removed if the V/J assignment was weak (E-value above 1e-6), the CDR3 was missing, or the read contained stop codons, out-of-frame junctions, or ambiguous translated residues. A V3J clonotype was defined by an identical inferred V gene, J gene, and CDR3 amino acid sequence. The percentage overlap between two repertoires was calculated by dividing the number of shared unique clonotypes by the size of the smaller repertoire. Richness of each repertoire was evaluated using RTK rarefaction, the Chao1 estimator, and Recon v2.1 estimates of unobserved clonotypes. Generation probabilities for all TCRbeta clonotypes obtained by the gDNA method from a few donors were computed using OLGA. TCRdb's version of the immuneACCESS table is confined to in-frame rearrangements and falls short of the full clone set. An unresolved V gene accounts for under half of the shortfall where checked; the remainder is of unknown origin. D and trimming come from the DNA, and the V and J calls and clone size come from that table. The sample table shows about 2,500,000 clones, and approximately 94% are seen once. The ten largest clonotypes hold roughly 0.15% of the sample.

This TCR was recovered from a man aged 18-30 years in good health. The V gene is TRBV27 and the J gene is TRBJ2-7, with an unclear D gene assignment. Sequenced input: naive CD4+ T cells sorted from blood. Read against the paper, the sample's cell subset or site label means: CD45RA+ positively selected. The CDR3 region has the sequence CASSRFIPNYEQYF. The sequence in DNA is TGTGCCAGCAGTCGCTTTATCCCTAACTACGAGCAGTACTTC.